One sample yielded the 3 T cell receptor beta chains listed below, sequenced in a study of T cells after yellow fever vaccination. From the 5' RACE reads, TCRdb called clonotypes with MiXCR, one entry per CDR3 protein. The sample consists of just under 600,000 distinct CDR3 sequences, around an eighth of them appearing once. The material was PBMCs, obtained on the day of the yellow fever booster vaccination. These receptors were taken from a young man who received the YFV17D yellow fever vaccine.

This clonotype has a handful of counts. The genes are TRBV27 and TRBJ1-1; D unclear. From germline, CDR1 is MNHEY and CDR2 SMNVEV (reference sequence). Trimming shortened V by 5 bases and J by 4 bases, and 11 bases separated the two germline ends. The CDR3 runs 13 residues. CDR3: CASSMIEGTEAFF. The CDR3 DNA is TGTGCCAGCAGTATGATAGAGGGCACTGAAGCTTTCTTT.

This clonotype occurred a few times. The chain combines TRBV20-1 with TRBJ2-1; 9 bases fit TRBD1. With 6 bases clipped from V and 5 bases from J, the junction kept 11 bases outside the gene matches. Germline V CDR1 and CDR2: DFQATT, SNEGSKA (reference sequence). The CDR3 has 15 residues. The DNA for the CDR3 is TGCAGTGCCAAGCCGGGACAGGGCTTACACAATGAGCAGTTCTTC. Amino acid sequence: CSAKPGQGLHNEQFF.

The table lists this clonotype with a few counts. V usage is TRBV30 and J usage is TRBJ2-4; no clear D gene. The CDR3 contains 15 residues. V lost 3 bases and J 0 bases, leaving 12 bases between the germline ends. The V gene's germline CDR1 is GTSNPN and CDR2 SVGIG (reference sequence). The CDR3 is CAWSVDGIAKNIQYF. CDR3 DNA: TGTGCCTGGAGCGTAGACGGCATAGCCAAAAACATTCAGTACTTC.